Following are 29 T cell receptor beta chains from one sample sequenced in a study of blood T cell repertoires in COVID-19. The table came from immunoSEQ multiplex PCR; TCRdb's copy has only in-frame clones and leaves some out. The data hold around 130,000 clones, with over 70% observed a single time. The sample comprised peripheral blood. The receptors were gathered from a man aged 55 to 69 with active or convalescent COVID-19.

This clone appeared a few times. The chain has TRBV6-4 and TRBJ1-6; the D gene is possibly TRBD1 (5 bases). This CDR3 region has 14 residues. V dropped 6 bases and J dropped 7 bases, with 13 bases sitting between them. CDR1 is MRHNA, CDR2 SNTAGT, per germline. The CDR3 loop is CASRDTDKNSPLHF. For the CDR3, the DNA is TGTGCCAGCAGGGACACGGACAAGAATTCACCCCTCCACTTT.

The J gene is TRBJ2-1, the V gene TRBV5-1; weak D call: TRBD2 (6 bases). V was trimmed by 4 bases and J by 7 bases, leaving 18 bases between them. In germline, CDR1 is SGHRS, CDR2 YFSETQ. The CDR3 has 15 amino acids. CDR3 sequence reads: CASSPRDSPVNEQFF. The DNA for the CDR3 is TGCGCCAGCAGCCCTCGGGACTCTCCGGTGAATGAGCAGTTCTTC. The variable domain in full, completed from reference TRBV5-1 and TRBJ2-1, reads KAGVTQTPRYLIKTRGQQVTLSCSPISGHRSVSWYQQTPGQGLQFLFEYFSETQRNKGNFPGRFSGRQFSNSRSEMNVSTLELGDSALYLCASSPRDSPVNEQFFGPGTRLTVL.

This clone came up once. The chain recombines TRBV30 with TRBJ2-7; 9 bases align to TRBD1. From germline, CDR1 is GTSNPN and CDR2 SVGIG (reference sequence). Trimming removed 4 bases from V and 7 bases from J; junction bases left unmatched: 14. The CDR3 contains 15 residues. The CDR3: CAWTGPGTGTVEQYF. CDR3 nucleotide sequence: TGTGCCTGGACCGGTCCCGGGACAGGGACCGTGGAGCAGTACTTC. Drawing the rest from reference TRBV30 and TRBJ2-7, the complete variable domain is SQTIHQWPATLVQPVGSPLSLECTVEGTSNPNLYWYRQAAGRGLQLLFYSVGIGQISSEVPQNLSASRPQDRQFILSSKKLLLSDSGFYLCAWTGPGTGTVEQYFGPGTRLTVT.

As concerns this clone: The same CDR3 arises from other DNA sequences in this sample as well. The chain combines TRBV10-3 with TRBJ1-1; D remains unclear. The CDR3 loop spans 13 amino acids. Per the germline V gene, CDR1 is ENHRY and CDR2 is SYGVKD. Between the trimmed V and J ends, which lost 6 bases and 1 base, there was a span of 9 bases. CDR3 nucleotide sequence: TGTGCCATCAGCTCGACGGGGAACACTGAAGCTTTCTTT. It codes for CAISSTGNTEAFF.

The chain has TRBV27 and TRBJ1-2; weak D call: TRBD1 (6 bases). V was clipped by 6 bases and J by 8 bases, with 25 bases between them. Germline-derived CDR1 and CDR2 are MNHEY and SMNVEV (reference sequence). This CDR3 is built from 16 residues. The CDR3 region has the DNA TGTGCCAGCAGACGGGACACTCAATTTGGGGCCGGGGGCTACACCTTC. Translating gives CASRRDTQFGAGGYTF.

This chain uses TRBV24-1 with TRBJ1-2; TRBD1 might be the D (5 bases). Germline V CDR1 and CDR2: KGHDR, SFDVKD. The CDR3 sequence is 12 residues long. V dropped 6 bases and J dropped 2 bases, with 6 bases sitting between them. The CDR3 reads CATSQGNYGYTF. The CDR3, as DNA: TGTGCCACCAGTCAGGGAAACTATGGCTACACCTTC.

The chain combines TRBV18 with TRBJ2-7; 8 bases agree with TRBD2. Trimming cost V 3 bases and J 6 bases; bases outside gene matches: 4. This CDR3 contains 13 residues. Germline V gene data show CDR1 as KGHSH and CDR2 as LQKENI. This CDR3 reads CASSPGLASEQYF. CDR3 DNA: TGTGCCAGCTCACCCGGACTAGCATCCGAGCAGTACTTC.

The CDR3 here is CASSPRKGENTEAFF. CDR3 nucleotides: TGTGCCAGCTCGCCTAGAAAAGGGGAGAACACTGAAGCTTTCTTT. The chain combines TRBV18 with TRBJ1-1; TRBD1 might be the D (5 bases). CDR1 is KGHSH, CDR2 LQKENI, per germline. The length of the CDR3 is 15 residues. The germline V and J ends were trimmed by 6 bases and 1 base, with 15 bases remaining between them.

The gene calls are TRBV6-5 and TRBJ2-7, with D perhaps matching TRBD1 (5 bases). Trimming left V 6 bases short and J 7 bases short, with 10 bases between. This CDR3 is 11 amino acids long. The germline gives CDR1 MNHEY, CDR2 SVGAGI. The CDR3 sequence is CASSQGAEQYF. The CDR3 DNA reads as TGTGCCAGCAGCCAAGGGGCGGAGCAGTACTTC.

The rearrangement links TRBV28 to TRBJ2-3; TRBD2 matches at 15 bases. V lost 10 bases, J lost 10 bases, and 9 bases stayed unmatched. This CDR3 spans 14 amino acids. Germline CDR1 MDHEN, CDR2 SYDVKM. The CDR3 loop is CATEGTSGRLPQYF. The CDR3 DNA sequence: TGTGCCACCGAAGGGACTAGCGGGAGGTTGCCGCAGTATTTT.

The chain carries TRBV28 and TRBJ2-7; D may be TRBD2 (5 bases). V was pared by 6 bases and J by 7 bases, with 19 bases between. CDR3 length equals 14 residues. Germline V CDR1 and CDR2: MDHEN, SYDVKM. The CDR3 DNA reads as TGTGCCAGCAGACTACTGGCGGGCCCTGTGGAGCAGTACTTC. Translated: CASRLLAGPVEQYF.

This chain links TRBV28 with TRBJ1-5, with TRBD1 as a possible D gene (5 bases). V was shortened by 4 bases and J by 6 bases, with 10 bases between the two germline ends. CDR3 size: 13 residues. Germline assignment: CDR1 MDHEN and CDR2 SYDVKM. The CDR3 DNA follows: TGTGCCAGCAGTTGGGGGGAGGTTCAGCCCCAGCATTTT. Protein: CASSWGEVQPQHF.

V and J are TRBV6-5 and TRBJ1-4; 8 bases agree with TRBD1. The CDR3 spans 15 residues. Germline V lookup: CDR1 MNHEY, CDR2 SVGAGI. After removal of 6 bases from V and 7 bases from J, the junction contained 10 bases not matched to a gene. CDR3 nucleotide sequence: TGTGCCAGCAGAAACGGACAGGGATGGGCTGAAAAACTGTTTTTT. This sequence encodes CASRNGQGWAEKLFF.

This clone was seen a handful of times. This rearrangement joins TRBV3-1 (or the pseudogene TRBV3-2) to TRBJ2-7; TRBD1 is a possible D gene (5 bases). Between the trimmed V and J ends, which lost 5 bases and 4 bases, there was a span of 9 bases. The CDR3 totals 12 residues. From germline, CDR1 is LGHDT and CDR2 YNNKEL (reference sequence). This chain's CDR3 is CASSSQGYEQYF. CDR3 DNA sequence: TGTGCCAGCAGCTCCCAGGGTTACGAGCAGTACTTC.

The chain is built from TRBV15 and TRBJ2-7, with 9 bases identical to TRBD1. The junction had 5 bases not matched to a gene; V was cut back by 5 bases and J by 6 bases. This CDR3 region has 13 residues. Germline V gene lookup returns CDR1 LNHNV and CDR2 YYDKDF (reference sequence). For the CDR3, the DNA is TGTGCCACCAGCGGAGGGACAGGGCTCGAGCAGTACTTC. Translation: CATSGGTGLEQYF.

The chain is built from TRBV18 and TRBJ2-7, with a tentative D call TRBD2 (5 bases). Trimming took 2 bases from V and 3 from J, leaving 14 bases between them. Germline-derived CDR1 and CDR2 are KGHSH and LQKENI. The CDR3 is 15 residues long. The CDR3 nucleotides read TGTGCCAGCTCACCATACGGCGACGGGAACTACGAGCAGTACTTC. Protein sequence: CASSPYGDGNYEQYF.

The chain is built from TRBV2 and TRBJ2-2, with 9 bases that match TRBD2. The V and J ends lost 5 bases and 5 bases, in that order; junction bases with no gene match: 6. Germline assignment: CDR1 SNHLY and CDR2 FYNNEI. The CDR3 is made up of 15 amino acids. This CDR3 is CASSPSTSGTGELFF. In nucleotides, the CDR3 is TGTGCCAGCAGTCCCTCGACTAGCGGTACCGGGGAGCTGTTTTTT.

The V and J genes are TRBV5-1 and TRBJ2-1; 7 bases line up with TRBD1. J gave up 4 bases and V 4 bases, and 2 bases lay outside the gene matches. Per germline, CDR1 SGHRS and CDR2 YFSETQ. The CDR3 is 13 amino acids. The CDR3 bases are TGCGCCAGCAGCCGGGGACAGTACAATGAGCAGTTCTTC. Protein: CASSRGQYNEQFF.

The rearrangement joins TRBV7-9 to TRBJ2-3; 8 nucleotides line up with TRBD2. V gave up 5 bases and J gave up 2 bases; unmatched junction bases: 12. CDR1 is SEHNR, CDR2 FQNEAQ, per germline (reference sequence). This CDR3 region has 17 residues. CDR3 amino acids: CASSAPRSGRATDTQYF. CDR3 DNA sequence: TGTGCCAGCAGCGCGCCAAGGTCCGGGAGGGCCACAGATACGCAGTATTTT. The entire variable domain, with the rest obtained from reference TRBV7-9 and TRBJ2-3, is as follows: DTGVSQNPRHKITKRGQNVTFRCDPISEHNRLYWYRQTLGQGPEFLTYFQNEAQLEKSRLLSDRFSAERPKGSFSTLEIQRTEQGDSAMYLCASSAPRSGRATDTQYFGPGTRLTVL.

J is TRBJ1-5 and V is TRBV28; no reliable D call. CDR1 MDHEN and CDR2 SYDVKM come from the germline V gene. The CDR3 covers 14 residues. Trimming took off 7 bases at V and 3 bases at J, with 13 bases between the two ends. The CDR3 sequence: CASITPGVNQPQHF. In DNA, the CDR3 is TGTGCCAGCATTACCCCAGGTGTCAATCAGCCCCAGCATTTT. The full variable domain, completed using reference TRBV28 and TRBJ1-5, is DVKVTQSSRYLVKRTGEKVFLECVQDMDHENMFWYRQDPGLGLRLIYFSYDVKMKEKGDIPEGYSVSREKKERFSLILESASTNQTSMYLCASITPGVNQPQHFGDGTRLSIL.

This CDR3 is CASREGGGTDTQYF. The CDR3 region has the DNA TGTGCCAGCAGGGAGGGAGGGGGCACAGATACGCAGTATTTT. The chain joins TRBV25-1 to TRBJ2-3, with 7 bases fitting TRBD2. The CDR3 contains 14 residues. The trim removed 6 bases at V and 1 base at J, leaving 4 bases unmatched. Germline V lookup: CDR1 MGHDK, CDR2 SYGVNS.

The chain couples TRBV7-9 to TRBJ1-1; D gene ambiguous. V lost 1 base to trimming and J lost 7 bases, with 19 bases between them. The germline gives CDR1 SEHNR, CDR2 FQNEAQ (reference sequence). This CDR3 spans 16 amino acids. CDR3 residues: CASSLVIGQLDGEAFF. The CDR3, as DNA: TGTGCCAGCAGCTTAGTTATTGGGCAACTCGACGGTGAAGCTTTCTTT.

The chain is built from TRBV7-9 and TRBJ2-7, with TRBD1 as a possible D gene (5 bases). The ends were cut back, 5 bases at V and 3 bases at J, with 17 bases in the middle. The germline V gene has CDR1 SEHNR and CDR2 FQNEAQ (reference sequence). The length of the CDR3 is 15 residues. The CDR3 nucleotides read TGTGCCAGCAGCCTAGTGACTTGGGGCAGCTACGAGCAGTACTTC. The encoded protein is CASSLVTWGSYEQYF.

V and J are TRBV6-5 and TRBJ2-5; 9 bases agree with TRBD1. The CDR3 is 16 amino acids. J lost 2 bases, V lost 2 bases, and 6 bases had no gene match. From germline, CDR1 is MNHEY and CDR2 SVGAGI. CDR3 in amino acids: CASSYHGTGQQETQYF. CDR3 bases: TGTGCCAGCAGTTACCACGGGACAGGGCAACAAGAGACCCAGTACTTC.

In DNA form, the CDR3 reads TGTGCCAGCAGCCCTGGTGGACAGGGCGGCAATTCACCCCTCCACTTT. Translating gives CASSPGGQGGNSPLHF. The chain links TRBV7-9 to TRBJ1-6; 8 bases line up with TRBD1. This CDR3 spans 16 amino acids. Trimming at V came to 5 bases and at J to 7 bases, leaving 10 bases not matched to a gene. The germline CDR1 and CDR2 sequences are SEHNR and FQNEAQ (reference sequence).

This chain joins TRBV24-1 and TRBJ1-2; TRBD1 agrees at 7 bases. Germline V lookup: CDR1 KGHDR, CDR2 SFDVKD. The V and J ends lost 12 bases and 4 bases, in that order; junction bases with no gene match: 13. The CDR3 runs 14 residues. CDR3 sequence reads: CASNELGQLYGYTF. DNA for the CDR3: TGTGCCTCCAATGAACTGGGACAGCTCTATGGCTACACCTTC.

CDR3 region: CATSGAGEVAQFF. The CDR3 coding sequence is TGTGCCACCAGTGGGGCGGGAGAGGTAGCGCAGTTCTTC. The rearrangement uses TRBV24-1 and TRBJ2-1, with 7 bases that match TRBD2. The CDR3 has 13 amino acids. Germline V gene sequence: CDR1 KGHDR, CDR2 SFDVKD. Trimming took 5 bases from V and 12 from J; bases not matched to a gene: 9.

The chain employs TRBV7-9 and TRBJ1-6, with a tentative D call TRBD1 (5 bases). The V and J ends lost 1 base and 8 bases respectively, with 6 bases between them. CDR3 length equals 13 residues. Germline CDR1 reads SEHNR; CDR2 reads FQNEAQ (reference sequence). The CDR3 reads CASSLEGYSPLHF. The CDR3 region has the DNA TGTGCCAGCAGCTTAGAGGGGTATTCACCCCTCCACTTT.

The chain couples TRBV28 to TRBJ2-7; 7 bases align to TRBD1. The V gene's germline CDR1 is MDHEN and CDR2 SYDVKM. The V and J ends lost 6 bases and 3 bases, in that order; junction bases with no gene match: 14. CDR3 length: 16 residues. As DNA, the CDR3 is TGTGCCAGCAGCACAGGCACCGGGACAGACCTCTACGAGCAGTACTTC. This encodes CASSTGTGTDLYEQYF.